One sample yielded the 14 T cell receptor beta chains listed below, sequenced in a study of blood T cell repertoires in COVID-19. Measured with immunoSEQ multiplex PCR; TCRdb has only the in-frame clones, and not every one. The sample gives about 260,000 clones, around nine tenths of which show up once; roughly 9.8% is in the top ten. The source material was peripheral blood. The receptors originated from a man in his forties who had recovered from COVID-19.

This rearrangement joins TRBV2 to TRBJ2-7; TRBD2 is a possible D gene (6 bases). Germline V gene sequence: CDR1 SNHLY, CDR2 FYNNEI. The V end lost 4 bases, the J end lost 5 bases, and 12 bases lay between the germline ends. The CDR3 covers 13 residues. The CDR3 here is CASSVGLGDEQYF. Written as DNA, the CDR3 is TGTGCCAGCAGTGTGGGACTGGGCGACGAGCAGTACTTC. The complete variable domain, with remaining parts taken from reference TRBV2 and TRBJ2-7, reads EPEVTQTPSHQVTQMGQEVILRCVPISNHLYFYWYRQILGQKVEFLVSFYNNEISEKSEIFDDQFSVERPDGSNFTLKIRSTKLEDSAMYFCASSVGLGDEQYFGPGTRLTVT.

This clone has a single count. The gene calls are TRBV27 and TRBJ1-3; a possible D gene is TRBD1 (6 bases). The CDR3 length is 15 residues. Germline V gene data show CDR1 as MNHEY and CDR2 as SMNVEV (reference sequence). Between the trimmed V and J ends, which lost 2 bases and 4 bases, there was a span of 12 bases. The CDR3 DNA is TGTGCCAGCAGTTTAGTAAAGGGGGGGGGAAACACCATATATTTT. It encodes CASSLVKGGGNTIYF.

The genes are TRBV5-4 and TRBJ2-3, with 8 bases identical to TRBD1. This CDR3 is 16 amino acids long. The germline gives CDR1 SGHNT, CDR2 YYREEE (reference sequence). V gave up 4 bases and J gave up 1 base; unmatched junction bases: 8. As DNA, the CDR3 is TGTGCCAGCAGCCCCCGGGCAGGGGGCGGCACAGATACGCAGTATTTT. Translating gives CASSPRAGGGTDTQYF.

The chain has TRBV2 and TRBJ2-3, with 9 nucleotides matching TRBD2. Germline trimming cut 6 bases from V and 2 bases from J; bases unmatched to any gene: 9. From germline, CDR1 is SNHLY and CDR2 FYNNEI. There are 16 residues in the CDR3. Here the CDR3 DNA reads TGTGCCAGCAGCCTCGGCCTAGCGGGGTACACAGATACGCAGTATTTT. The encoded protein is CASSLGLAGYTDTQYF.

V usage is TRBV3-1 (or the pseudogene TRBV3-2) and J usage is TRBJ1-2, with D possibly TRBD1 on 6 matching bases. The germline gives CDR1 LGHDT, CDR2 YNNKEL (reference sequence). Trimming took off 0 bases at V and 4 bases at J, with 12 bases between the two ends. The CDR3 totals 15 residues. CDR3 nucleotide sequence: TGTGCCAGCAGCCAAGAGAAAGGGGGACGCTATGGCTACACCTTC. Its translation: CASSQEKGGRYGYTF.

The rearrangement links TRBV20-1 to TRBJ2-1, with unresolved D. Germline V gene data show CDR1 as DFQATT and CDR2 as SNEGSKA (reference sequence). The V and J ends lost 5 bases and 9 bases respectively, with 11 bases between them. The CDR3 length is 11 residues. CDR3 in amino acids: CSAPGLSEQFF. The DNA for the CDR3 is TGCAGTGCTCCAGGTTTGAGTGAGCAGTTCTTC.

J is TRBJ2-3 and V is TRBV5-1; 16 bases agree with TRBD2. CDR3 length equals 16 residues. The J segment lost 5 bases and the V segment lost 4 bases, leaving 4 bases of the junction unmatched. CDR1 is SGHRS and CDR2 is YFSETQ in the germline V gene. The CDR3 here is CASSPGLAGGKDTQYF. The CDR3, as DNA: TGCGCCAGCAGCCCGGGACTAGCGGGGGGGAAAGATACGCAGTATTTT. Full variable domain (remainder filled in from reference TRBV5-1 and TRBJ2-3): KAGVTQTPRYLIKTRGQQVTLSCSPISGHRSVSWYQQTPGQGLQFLFEYFSETQRNKGNFPGRFSGRQFSNSRSEMNVSTLELGDSALYLCASSPGLAGGKDTQYFGPGTRLTVL.

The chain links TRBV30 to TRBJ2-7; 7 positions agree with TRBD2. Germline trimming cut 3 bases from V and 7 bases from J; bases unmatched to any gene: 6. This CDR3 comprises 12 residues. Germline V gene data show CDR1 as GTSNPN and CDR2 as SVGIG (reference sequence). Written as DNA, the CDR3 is TGTGCCTGGAGCACGGGGGGAATGGAGCAGTACTTC. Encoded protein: CAWSTGGMEQYF.

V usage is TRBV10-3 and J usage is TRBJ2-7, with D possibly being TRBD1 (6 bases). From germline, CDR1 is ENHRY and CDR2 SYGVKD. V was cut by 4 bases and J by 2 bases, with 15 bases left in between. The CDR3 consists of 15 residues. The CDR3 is CAISVSDSATYEQYF. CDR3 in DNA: TGTGCCATCAGTGTTTCGGACAGTGCCACCTACGAGCAGTACTTC.

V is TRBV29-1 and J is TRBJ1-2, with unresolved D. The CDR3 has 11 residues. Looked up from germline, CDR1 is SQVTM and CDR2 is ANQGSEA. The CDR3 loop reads CSFEGGNGYTF. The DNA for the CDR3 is TGCAGTTTTGAGGGAGGGAACGGCTACACCTTC.

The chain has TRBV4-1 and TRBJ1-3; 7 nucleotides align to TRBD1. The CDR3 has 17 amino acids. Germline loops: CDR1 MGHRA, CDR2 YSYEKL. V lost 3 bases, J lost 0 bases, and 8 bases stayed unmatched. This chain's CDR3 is CASSHGGTAGSGNTIYF. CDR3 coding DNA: TGCGCCAGCAGCCATGGGGGGACAGCGGGCTCTGGAAACACCATATATTTT.

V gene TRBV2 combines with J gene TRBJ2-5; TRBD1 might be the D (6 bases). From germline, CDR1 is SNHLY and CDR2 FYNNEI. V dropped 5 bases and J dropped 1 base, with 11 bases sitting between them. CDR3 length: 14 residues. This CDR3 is CASSRGTAQETQYF. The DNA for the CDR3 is TGTGCCAGCAGTAGGGGGACGGCCCAAGAGACCCAGTACTTC.

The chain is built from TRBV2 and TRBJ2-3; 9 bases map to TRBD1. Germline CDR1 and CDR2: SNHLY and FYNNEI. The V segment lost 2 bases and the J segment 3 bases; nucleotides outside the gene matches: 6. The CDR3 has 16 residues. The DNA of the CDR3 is TGTGCCAGCAGTGAATTTGGGACAGGGTGGACAGATACGCAGTATTTT. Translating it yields CASSEFGTGWTDTQYF.

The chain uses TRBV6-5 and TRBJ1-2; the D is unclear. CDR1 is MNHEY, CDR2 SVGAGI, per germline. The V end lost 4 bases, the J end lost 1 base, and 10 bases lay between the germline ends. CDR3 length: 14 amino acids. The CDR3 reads CASSSLGLNYGYTF. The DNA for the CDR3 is TGTGCCAGCAGTTCCCTTGGCCTTAACTATGGCTACACCTTC.